This T cell receptor beta chain originates from a study of cytomegalovirus exposure and HLA in healthy donors. Study-level points and caveats: When a later analysis was performed, an Asian-associated ancestry cluster reportedly had fewer N-insertions than the roughly 690-donor mean. Among TCR beta chains, those listed as cytomegalovirus-associated numbered under 200.

It was with 60 Vbeta and 13 Jbeta primers that the PCR ran. Profiled with immunoSEQ multiplex PCR; TCRdb holds only in-frame clones, not every one. The table includes about 130,000 clones, over 80% detected once. As regards this clone: Antigen specificity is unknown.

The germline gives CDR1 GTSNPN, CDR2 SVGIG (reference sequence). The V gene end was trimmed by 8 bases and the J gene end by 3 bases; junction bases not matched to a gene: 12. The CDR3 extends over 14 amino acids. The clonotype was recovered from a boy younger than 18 in good health and CMV-seronegative. Sequencing used PBMCs. V and J are TRBV30 and TRBJ2-7; 8 nucleotides line up with TRBD1. CDR3 nucleotides: TGTGCCGGTAAGCCAGGGGGCGCCTACTACGAGCAGTACTTC. Translation: CAGKPGGAYYEQYF. Full variable domain (missing parts from reference TRBV30 and TRBJ2-7): SQTIHQWPATLVQPVGSPLSLECTVEGTSNPNLYWYRQAAGRGLQLLFYSVGIGQISSEVPQNLSASRPQDRQFILSSKKLLLSDSGFYLCAGKPGGAYYEQYFGPGTRLTVT.